The present TCR beta chain was sequenced within a study of identical twins listed by TCRdb under 2016. Study-wide context: To test whether fetal clonotypes persist, the study used deep sequencing on TCR alpha and beta repertoires from monozygotic twins, unrelated adults of various ages, and cord blood. To rule out contamination, the twin experiments were replicated at different times with different library preparation protocols.

Reading the germline V gene gives CDR1 SGDLS and CDR2 YYNGEE. Relative to germline, V is 3 bases shorter and J is 6 bases shorter, with 3 bases between their ends. Taken from cysteine to phenylalanine, the CDR3 has 10 residues. The retained sequence is limited to the CDR3, 30 bases, with the frame set at the first base. Only healthy Caucasian donors were included. The twin cohort consisted of three pairs of female monozygotic twins, all aged about 18 to 29 years. Positive isolation kits from Invitrogen were used to isolate CD4+ and CD8+ T cell populations. About this clonotype itself: It has no known antigen specificity. A much larger clone differs from this one at a single base, so this may be a read error.

Beyond this particular receptor, the publication reports: A weaker excess of twin sharing was found in beta out-of-frame sequences because the signal-to-noise ratio was lowered by fewer shared sequences. Abundant cord blood beta clonotypes had fewer insertions, young adult naive repertoires showed a similar but weaker trend, and memory repertoires showed no such trend. Invariant T cells such as MAIT and iNKT could partly confound zero-insertion analyses, although diverse VJ usage argued against such confounding for most clonotypes. Out-of-frame TCR alpha sharing in monozygotic twins was systematically underestimated by recombination models, whereas sharing between unrelated individuals was in agreement with the recombination models. Because the same donors could not be followed over many years, conclusions were based on cross-sectional statistical analysis. Compared with coincidental sharing between unrelated individuals, out-of-frame TCR alpha sequences shared between twins showed an excess of sequences with low generation probability.

Library generation was performed with 5' RACE. Sequencer: Illumina HiSeq 2000. A universal primer binding site was added through template switching, and the final cDNA carried a unique molecular identifier so that TCR cDNA molecules could be counted accurately. Specific primers in the conserved constant-segment region were used to synthesize first-strand cDNA for TCR alpha and beta chains. To control for contamination, every cDNA library was double barcoded, receiving both a SMART-Mk sample barcode and Illumina barcodes. TruSeq adapter sequences along with Illumina sample barcodes were introduced in two successive PCR steps. Sequencing of the TCR alpha and beta cDNA libraries was done on the Illumina HiSeq platform using custom primers. Under the source paper's analysis protocol: Raw reads were processed with MiGEC to extract unique molecular identifiers, and MiXCR was used to determine CDR3 positions. Recombination models were inferred per individual with the repgenHMM and IGoR tools using an EM algorithm. Shared clonotypes were analyzed with the tcR package in R, and sharing was normalized by the product of cloneset sizes. To study raw recombination free of thymic and clonal selection effects, out-of-frame nonproductive sequences were analyzed. TCRdb handled the public reads itself, with Q25 trimming in fastp and clone calling in MiXCR, and kept productive beta chains. Every distinct CDR3 protein forms one entry, paired with its most common genes and DNA. The V and J calls, along with clone size, are taken from TCRdb and not from the paper's own processing. The sample table holds about 190,000 distinct CDR3 sequences, of which less than 20% were seen once. Together, the top ten hold roughly two fifths of the sample.

These data are also associated with another study on T cells expressing NK-cell markers. In that second paper, the authors write: Three sorted T-cell subsets (CD3+CD56+NKG2C+, CD3+CD56+NKG2C- and CD3+CD56-NKG2C+) from eight donors had their TCR beta-chain repertoires profiled. Among the eight sequenced donors, seven were HCMV-seropositive and one was HCMV-seronegative. In several experiments an anti-gammadeltaTCR antibody was added to restrict sorting to alphabetaTCR-expressing T cells. In several donors, the dominant CD3+CD56+NKG2C+ clonotypes ranked among the top 10 CD8+ clonotypes, making up roughly 1.0-8% of CD8+ T cells. Those dominant clonotypes were again the most abundant among CD3+CD56-NKG2C+ cells in a handful of donors, at about 25-60.1%. Whether the expanded NKG2C-expressing T cell clones were specific for HCMV antigens remained unclear. Randomly selected healthy volunteers, three men and five women, were used as the eight sequenced donors. HCMV serostatus was determined by detecting HCMV-specific IgG in serum with a commercial ELISA kit. MIGEC handled demultiplexing of the reads and grouping by UMI, while MiTCR was used to assemble and quantify clonotypes. To exclude erroneous sequences, only TCR cDNA sequences supported by at least two reads were retained. Downstream repertoire analysis used the tcR package, and clonotypes were matched across fractions by CDR3 nucleotide sequence plus V segment. Antigen specificity was annotated against VDJdb with VDJmatch, allowing one amino acid substitution in CDR3.

The clonotype originates from a woman younger than 35 in good health. The rearrangement joined TRBV9 to TRBJ2-5, with no confidently assigned D gene. The specimen was CD8+ T cells sorted from blood. The CDR3 here reads CASSGKTQYF. The nucleotides are TGTGCCAGCAGCGGAAAGACCCAGTACTTC.